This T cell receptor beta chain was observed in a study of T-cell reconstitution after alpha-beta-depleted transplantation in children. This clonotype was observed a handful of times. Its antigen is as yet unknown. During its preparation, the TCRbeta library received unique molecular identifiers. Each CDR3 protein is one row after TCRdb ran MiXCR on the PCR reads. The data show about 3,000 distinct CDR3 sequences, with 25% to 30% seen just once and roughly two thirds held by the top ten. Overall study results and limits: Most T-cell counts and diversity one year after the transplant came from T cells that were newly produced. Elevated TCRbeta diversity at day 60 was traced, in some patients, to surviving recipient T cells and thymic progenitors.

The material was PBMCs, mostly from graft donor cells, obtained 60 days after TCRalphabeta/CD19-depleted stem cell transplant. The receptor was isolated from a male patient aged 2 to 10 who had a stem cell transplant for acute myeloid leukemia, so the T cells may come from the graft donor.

CDR3 residues: CASRVRGRTGAFF. The CDR3 region has the DNA TGTGCCAGCAGGGTGAGGGGGCGGACGGGAGCTTTCTTT. The J gene is TRBJ1-1, the V gene TRBV6-5; 7 nucleotides align to TRBD1. CDR3 length: 13 residues. Germline V gene lookup returns CDR1 MNHEY and CDR2 SVGAGI. Trimming cost V 6 bases and J 10 bases; bases outside gene matches: 11.